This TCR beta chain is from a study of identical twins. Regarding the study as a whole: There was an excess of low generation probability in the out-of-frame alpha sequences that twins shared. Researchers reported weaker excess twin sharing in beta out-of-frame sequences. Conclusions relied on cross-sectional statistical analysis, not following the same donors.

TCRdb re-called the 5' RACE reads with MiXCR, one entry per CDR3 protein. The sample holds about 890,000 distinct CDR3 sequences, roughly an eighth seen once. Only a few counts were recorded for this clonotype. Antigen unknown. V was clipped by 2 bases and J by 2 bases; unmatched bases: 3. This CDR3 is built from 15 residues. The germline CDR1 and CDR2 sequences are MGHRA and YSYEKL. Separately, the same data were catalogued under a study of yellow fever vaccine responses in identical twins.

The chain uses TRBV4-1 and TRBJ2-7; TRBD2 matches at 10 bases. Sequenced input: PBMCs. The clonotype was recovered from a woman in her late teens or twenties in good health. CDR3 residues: CASSQRAGGPYEQYF. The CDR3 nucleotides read TGCGCCAGCAGCCAACGAGCGGGAGGGCCCTACGAGCAGTACTTC.